The source of this T cell receptor beta chain is a study of T cells in Graves' hyperthyroidism and ophthalmopathy. Study-wide results and limits: The blood repertoire included most of the expanded thyroid clonotypes above 0.001.

The CDR3 contains 14 residues. V was cut by 6 bases and J by 5 bases, with 16 bases left in between. Patients aged 18 to 65 had newly diagnosed hyperthyroidism lasting under 2 months. Exclusion criteria comprised uncontrolled infection, other autoimmune disease, pregnancy or lactation. Using about 10 ml of fresh peripheral blood, PBMCs were prepared. Details on this clonotype: The antigen remains unidentified.

Template material for amplifying TCR beta CDR3 regions consisted of RNA transcripts. Researchers ran a first-round RT-PCR on the TCR CDR3 using the HTBI primer set. TCRdb independently ran MiXCR on the multiplex PCR reads; one entry per CDR3 protein. The sample has some 380,000 distinct CDR3 sequences; approximately 15% are singletons. The chain joins TRBV12-3 or TRBV12-4 to TRBJ2-5, with unresolved D. The sequence derives from a man younger than 45 with Graves' hyperthyroidism that later progressed to Graves' ophthalmopathy. Material: blood. The CDR3 sequence: CASRPTTSWETQYF. As DNA, the CDR3 is TGTGCCAGCAGGCCCACGACCTCATGGGAGACCCAGTACTTC.